Listed below are T cell receptor beta chains from one sample, sequenced in a study of T cell responses to AZD1222 COVID-19 vaccine. Clones were read by immunoSEQ multiplex PCR, and TCRdb kept only the in-frame ones, dropping some. The sample yields roughly 140,000 clones, about 90% seen once. Sequencing was performed on peripheral blood, taken on day 0 of AZD1222 vaccination. These receptors were collected from an adult in good health. CDR3s include the opening cysteine and the closing phenylalanine or tryptophan. Fields, in order: CDR3 protein, CDR3 DNA, clone size, D gene, V gene, J gene. The D gene is left open where the match is weak. Expanded clones are given a class, and other clones once, few, many or no size at all.

CDR3 protein: CASSPGLDTGELFF; CDR3 DNA: TGTGCCAGCAGCCCGGGACTTGACACCGGGGAGCTGTTTTTT; clone size: NA; D gene: NA; V gene: TRBV7-7; J gene: TRBJ2-2
CDR3 protein: CASSQDSIQIYEQYF; CDR3 DNA: TGCGCCAGCAGCCAAGATTCGATTCAGATCTACGAGCAGTACTTC; clone size: NA; D gene: NA; V gene: TRBV4-1; J gene: TRBJ2-7
CDR3 protein: CASSVEEWGVGYYNEQFF; CDR3 DNA: TGTGCCAGCAGCGTAGAGGAATGGGGGGTTGGCTACTACAATGAGCAGTTCTTC; clone size: NA; D gene: NA; V gene: TRBV9; J gene: TRBJ2-1
CDR3 protein: CASSEGFGDRGNQPQHF; CDR3 DNA: TGTGCCAGCAGTGAAGGCTTCGGGGACAGGGGAAATCAGCCCCAGCATTTT; clone size: NA; D gene: TRBD1; V gene: TRBV6-1; J gene: TRBJ1-5
CDR3 protein: CASTLNTEAFF; CDR3 DNA: TGCGCCAGCACCTTGAACACTGAAGCTTTCTTT; clone size: NA; D gene: NA; V gene: TRBV5-1; J gene: TRBJ1-1
CDR3 protein: CASSWDRGVTGELFF; CDR3 DNA: TGCGCCAGCAGCTGGGACAGGGGAGTCACCGGGGAGCTGTTTTTT; clone size: medium-sized; D gene: TRBD1; V gene: TRBV5-1; J gene: TRBJ2-2
CDR3 protein: CASSPRTSASEQYF; CDR3 DNA: TGTGCCAGCAGCCCCCGGACTAGCGCCAGCGAGCAGTACTTC; clone size: NA; D gene: TRBD2; V gene: TRBV7-8; J gene: TRBJ2-7
CDR3 protein: CASSSGTGAQYSNQPQHF; CDR3 DNA: TGTGCCAGCAGCTCCGGGACAGGGGCGCAATATAGCAATCAGCCCCAGCATTTT; clone size: NA; D gene: TRBD1; V gene: TRBV6-2/TRBV6-3; J gene: TRBJ1-5
CDR3 protein: CASSLDTGPYGYTF; CDR3 DNA: TGTGCCAGCAGCTTAGATACAGGGCCCTATGGCTACACCTTC; clone size: NA; D gene: NA; V gene: TRBV7-6; J gene: TRBJ1-2
CDR3 protein: CASSYSSREKLFF; CDR3 DNA: TGTGCCAGCAGTTACTCGAGTAGAGAAAAACTGTTTTTT; clone size: once; D gene: NA; V gene: TRBV6-5; J gene: TRBJ1-4
CDR3 protein: CASSPRGTEGSPLHF; CDR3 DNA: TGTGCCAGCAGCCCTAGGGGGACGGAAGGTTCACCCCTCCACTTT; clone size: NA; D gene: NA; V gene: TRBV7-3; J gene: TRBJ1-6
CDR3 protein: CASSFPSRDRGGTGELFF; CDR3 DNA: TGTGCCAGCAGCTTTCCTTCCCGGGACAGGGGTGGCACCGGGGAGCTGTTTTTT; clone size: NA; D gene: TRBD1; V gene: TRBV7-9; J gene: TRBJ2-2
CDR3 protein: CASSLTGAVETQYF; CDR3 DNA: TGTGCCAGCAGCTTAACGGGGGCCGTTGAGACCCAGTACTTC; clone size: NA; D gene: NA; V gene: TRBV7-9; J gene: TRBJ2-5
CDR3 protein: CASGSQGGTSYEQYF; CDR3 DNA: TGTGCTAGTGGTTCTCAGGGTGGGACCTCCTACGAGCAGTACTTC; clone size: NA; D gene: NA; V gene: TRBV12-5; J gene: TRBJ2-7
CDR3 protein: CASSSNRVDEQFF; CDR3 DNA: TGTGCCAGCAGTTCCAACAGGGTGGATGAGCAGTTCTTC; clone size: once; D gene: NA; V gene: TRBV28; J gene: TRBJ2-1
CDR3 protein: CASSVDSQETQYF; CDR3 DNA: TGTGCCAGCAGTGTTGACTCACAAGAGACCCAGTACTTC; clone size: NA; D gene: NA; V gene: TRBV2; J gene: TRBJ2-5
CDR3 protein: CASSLYGQMLYEQYF; CDR3 DNA: TGTGCCAGCAGTTTATACGGGCAGATGCTCTACGAGCAGTACTTC; clone size: NA; D gene: NA; V gene: TRBV27; J gene: TRBJ2-7
CDR3 protein: CASSASPGTGVGGVRETQYF; CDR3 DNA: TGCGCCAGCAGCGCAAGTCCCGGGACAGGGGTTGGGGGCGTTCGAGAGACCCAGTACTTC; clone size: NA; D gene: TRBD1; V gene: TRBV4-3; J gene: TRBJ2-5
CDR3 protein: CASSLLGGLDQPQHF; CDR3 DNA: TGTGCCAGCAGCCTTCTAGGGGGTTTGGATCAGCCCCAGCATTTT; clone size: NA; D gene: NA; V gene: TRBV5-8; J gene: TRBJ1-5
CDR3 protein: CASGGLAGAGEQFF; CDR3 DNA: TGCGCCAGCGGGGGACTAGCGGGAGCGGGGGAGCAGTTCTTC; clone size: NA; D gene: TRBD2; V gene: TRBV5-1; J gene: TRBJ2-1
CDR3 protein: CASSLASFLTGHHTEAFF; CDR3 DNA: TGTGCCAGCAGCTTAGCAAGCTTCTTGACGGGACACCACACTGAAGCTTTCTTT; clone size: NA; D gene: NA; V gene: TRBV7-9; J gene: TRBJ1-1
CDR3 protein: CASSQSGGGGEKLFF; CDR3 DNA: TGTGCCAGCAGCCAATCTGGGGGTGGAGGTGAAAAACTGTTTTTT; clone size: once; D gene: NA; V gene: TRBV16; J gene: TRBJ1-4
CDR3 protein: CASSQWYGAGEKLFF; CDR3 DNA: TGCGCCAGCAGCCAATGGTATGGGGCTGGAGAAAAACTGTTTTTT; clone size: NA; D gene: NA; V gene: TRBV4-3; J gene: TRBJ1-4
CDR3 protein: CASSQGRRGETQYF; CDR3 DNA: TGCGCCAGCAGCCAGGGGCGAAGGGGGGAGACCCAGTACTTC; clone size: NA; D gene: NA; V gene: TRBV4-1; J gene: TRBJ2-5
CDR3 protein: CASGLGNYGYTF; CDR3 DNA: TGTGCCTCGGGCCTGGGCAACTATGGCTACACCTTC; clone size: NA; D gene: NA; V gene: TRBV19; J gene: TRBJ1-2
CDR3 protein: CSVYSRDYGYTF; CDR3 DNA: TGCAGCGTTTACAGCCGGGACTATGGCTACACCTTC; clone size: NA; D gene: NA; V gene: TRBV29-1; J gene: TRBJ1-2
CDR3 protein: CASSPGPAYEQYF; CDR3 DNA: TGTGCCAGCAGCCCCGGCCCCGCCTACGAGCAGTACTTC; clone size: few; D gene: NA; V gene: TRBV7-9; J gene: TRBJ2-7
CDR3 protein: CASRLDSFNSPLHF; CDR3 DNA: TGTGCCAGCAGACTCGACAGCTTTAACTCACCCCTCCACTTT; clone size: once; D gene: NA; V gene: TRBV5-4; J gene: TRBJ1-6
CDR3 protein: CASSQDSSNEKLFF; CDR3 DNA: TGTGCCAGCAGCCAGGACAGCAGTAATGAAAAACTGTTTTTT; clone size: NA; D gene: NA; V gene: TRBV3-1/TRBV3-2; J gene: TRBJ1-4
CDR3 protein: CASRSRGTGNYEQYF; CDR3 DNA: TGCGCCAGCAGGTCTCGGGGGACTGGGAATTACGAGCAGTACTTC; clone size: NA; D gene: NA; V gene: TRBV5-1; J gene: TRBJ2-7
CDR3 protein: CASSGPGQGYSTQYF; CDR3 DNA: TGTGCCAGCAGTGGACCGGGACAGGGATATAGTACGCAGTATTTT; clone size: NA; D gene: TRBD1; V gene: TRBV28; J gene: TRBJ2-3
CDR3 protein: CASKRDALTDTQYF; CDR3 DNA: TGTGCCAGTAAAAGGGACGCCCTCACAGATACGCAGTATTTT; clone size: NA; D gene: NA; V gene: TRBV19; J gene: TRBJ2-3
CDR3 protein: CASGFDRGATGELFF; CDR3 DNA: TGTGCCAGTGGATTCGACAGGGGGGCCACCGGGGAGCTGTTTTTT; clone size: once; D gene: TRBD1; V gene: TRBV2; J gene: TRBJ2-2
CDR3 protein: CASSYGTVSGNTIYF; CDR3 DNA: TGTGCCAGCAGCTACGGGACAGTCTCTGGAAACACCATATATTTT; clone size: few; D gene: TRBD1; V gene: TRBV3-1/TRBV3-2; J gene: TRBJ1-3
CDR3 protein: CASSSLQTDTQYF; CDR3 DNA: TGTGCCAGCAGCTCACTACAAACAGATACGCAGTATTTT; clone size: NA; D gene: NA; V gene: TRBV7-6; J gene: TRBJ2-3
CDR3 protein: CSVELRQRTSYEQYF; CDR3 DNA: TGCAGCGTTGAATTGCGGCAACGAACCTCCTACGAGCAGTACTTC; clone size: once; D gene: NA; V gene: TRBV29-1; J gene: TRBJ2-7
CDR3 protein: CASGGGIGFNQPQHF; CDR3 DNA: TGTGCCAGCGGTGGGGGGATCGGGTTTAATCAGCCCCAGCATTTT; clone size: NA; D gene: NA; V gene: TRBV28; J gene: TRBJ1-5
CDR3 protein: CATRSHESSYNEQFF; CDR3 DNA: TGTGCCACCCGGAGCCACGAGAGCTCCTACAATGAGCAGTTCTTC; clone size: NA; D gene: NA; V gene: TRBV24-1; J gene: TRBJ2-1
CDR3 protein: CASSYGPGGNQPQHF; CDR3 DNA: TGTGCCAGCAGTTACGGGCCAGGGGGAAATCAGCCCCAGCATTTT; clone size: NA; D gene: TRBD1; V gene: TRBV6-5; J gene: TRBJ1-5
CDR3 protein: CASSLVGGPPGEQYF; CDR3 DNA: TGTGCCAGCAGCTTGGTTGGGGGGCCCCCGGGAGAGCAGTACTTC; clone size: NA; D gene: NA; V gene: TRBV5-6; J gene: TRBJ2-7
CDR3 protein: CASSAGTGHYEQYF; CDR3 DNA: TGTGCCAGCAGCGCCGGGACAGGGCACTACGAGCAGTACTTC; clone size: once; D gene: TRBD1; V gene: TRBV9; J gene: TRBJ2-7
CDR3 protein: CASGPGADTQYF; CDR3 DNA: TGTGCTAGTGGCCCAGGGGCAGATACGCAGTATTTT; clone size: NA; D gene: NA; V gene: TRBV12-5; J gene: TRBJ2-3
CDR3 protein: CATSRQGREQYF; CDR3 DNA: TGTGCCACCAGCAGACAGGGACGCGAGCAGTACTTC; clone size: NA; D gene: NA; V gene: TRBV15; J gene: TRBJ2-7
CDR3 protein: CATSRDAGDTYEQYF; CDR3 DNA: TGTGCCACCAGCAGAGATGCGGGGGATACCTACGAGCAGTACTTC; clone size: NA; D gene: TRBD2; V gene: TRBV15; J gene: TRBJ2-7
CDR3 protein: CASSVEGHGNTIYF; CDR3 DNA: TGTGCCAGCAGCGTAGAAGGCCATGGAAACACCATATATTTT; clone size: NA; D gene: NA; V gene: TRBV9; J gene: TRBJ1-3
CDR3 protein: CASSLDRGIGQPQHF; CDR3 DNA: TGTGCCAGCAGTTTGGACAGGGGAATTGGTCAGCCCCAGCATTTT; clone size: NA; D gene: TRBD1; V gene: TRBV6-6; J gene: TRBJ1-5
CDR3 protein: CASSPIDRSPEQYF; CDR3 DNA: TGTGCCAGCAGCCCAATAGACCGGAGCCCCGAGCAGTACTTC; clone size: NA; D gene: NA; V gene: TRBV28; J gene: TRBJ2-7
CDR3 protein: CASSLGSIDTQYF; CDR3 DNA: TGTGCCAGCAGTTTAGGCTCGATAGATACGCAGTATTTT; clone size: NA; D gene: NA; V gene: TRBV12-3/TRBV12-4; J gene: TRBJ2-3